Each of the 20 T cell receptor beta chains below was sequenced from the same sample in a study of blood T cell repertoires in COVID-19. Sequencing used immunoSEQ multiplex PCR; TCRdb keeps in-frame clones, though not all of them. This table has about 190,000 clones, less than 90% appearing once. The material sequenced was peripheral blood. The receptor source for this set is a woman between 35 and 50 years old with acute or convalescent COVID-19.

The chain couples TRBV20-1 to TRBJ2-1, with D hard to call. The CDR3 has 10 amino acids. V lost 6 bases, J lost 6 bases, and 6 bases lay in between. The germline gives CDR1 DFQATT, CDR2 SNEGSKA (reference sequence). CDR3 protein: CSAISNEQFF. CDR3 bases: TGCAGTGCCATTAGCAATGAGCAGTTCTTC.

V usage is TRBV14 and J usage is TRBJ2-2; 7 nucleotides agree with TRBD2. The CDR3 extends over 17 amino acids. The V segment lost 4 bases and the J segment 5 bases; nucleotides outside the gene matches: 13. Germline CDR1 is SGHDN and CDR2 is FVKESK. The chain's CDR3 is CASSPSAGVLLTGELFF. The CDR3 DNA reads TGTGCCAGCAGCCCCAGTGCGGGAGTGTTACTGACCGGGGAGCTGTTTTTT. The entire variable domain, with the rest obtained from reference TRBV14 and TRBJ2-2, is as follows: EAGVTQFPSHSVIEKGQTVTLRCDPISGHDNLYWYRRVMGKEIKFLLHFVKESKQDESGMPNNRFLAERTGGTYSTLKVQPAELEDSGVYFCASSPSAGVLLTGELFFGEGSRLTVL.

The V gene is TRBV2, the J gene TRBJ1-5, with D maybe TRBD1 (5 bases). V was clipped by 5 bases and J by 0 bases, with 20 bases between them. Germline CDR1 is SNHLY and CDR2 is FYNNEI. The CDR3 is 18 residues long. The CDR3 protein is CASSLRRAPGDSNQPQHF. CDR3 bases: TGTGCCAGCAGTCTCAGGCGTGCTCCGGGGGATAGCAATCAGCCCCAGCATTTT.

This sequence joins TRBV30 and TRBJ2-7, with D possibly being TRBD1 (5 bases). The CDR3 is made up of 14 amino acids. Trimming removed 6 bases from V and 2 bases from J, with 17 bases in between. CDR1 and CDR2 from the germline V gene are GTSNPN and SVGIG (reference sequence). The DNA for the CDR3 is TGTGCCTGCCGACAACAGGTAACCCCCTACGAGCAGTACTTC. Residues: CACRQQVTPYEQYF.

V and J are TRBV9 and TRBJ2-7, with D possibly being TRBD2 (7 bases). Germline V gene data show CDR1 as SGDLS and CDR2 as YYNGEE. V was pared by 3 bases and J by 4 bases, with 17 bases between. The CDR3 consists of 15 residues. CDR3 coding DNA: TGTGCCAGCAGCGAAGCCCCGGGGGGCTTATACGAGCAGTACTTC. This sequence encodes CASSEAPGGLYEQYF.

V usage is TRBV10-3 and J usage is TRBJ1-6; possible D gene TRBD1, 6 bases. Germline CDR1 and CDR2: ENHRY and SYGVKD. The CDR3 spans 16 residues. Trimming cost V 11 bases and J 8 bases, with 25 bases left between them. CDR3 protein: CAAQSGGGGRDSPLHF. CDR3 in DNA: TGTGCCGCCCAAAGCGGAGGGGGGGGGAGAGATTCACCCCTCCACTTT.

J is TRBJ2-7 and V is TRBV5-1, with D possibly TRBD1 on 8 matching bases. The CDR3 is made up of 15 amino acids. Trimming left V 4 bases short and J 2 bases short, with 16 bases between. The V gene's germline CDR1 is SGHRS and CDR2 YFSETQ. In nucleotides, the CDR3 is TGCGCCAGCAGCCGGGGAGGGACAGGCCCCTACGAGCAGTACTTC. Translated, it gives CASSRGGTGPYEQYF.

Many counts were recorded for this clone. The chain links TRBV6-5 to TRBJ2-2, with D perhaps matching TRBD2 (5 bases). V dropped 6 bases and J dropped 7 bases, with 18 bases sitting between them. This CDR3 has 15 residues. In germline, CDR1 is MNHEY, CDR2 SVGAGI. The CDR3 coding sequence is TGTGCCAGCAGGATTAGAGGGAGTGGTAGCGGGGAGCTGTTTTTT. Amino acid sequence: CASRIRGSGSGELFF.

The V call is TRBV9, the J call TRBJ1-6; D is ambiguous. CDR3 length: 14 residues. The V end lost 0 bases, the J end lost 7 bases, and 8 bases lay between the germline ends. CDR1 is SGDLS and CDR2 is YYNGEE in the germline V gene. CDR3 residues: CASSVDPGNSPLHF. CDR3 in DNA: TGTGCCAGCAGCGTAGACCCGGGAAATTCACCCCTCCACTTT.

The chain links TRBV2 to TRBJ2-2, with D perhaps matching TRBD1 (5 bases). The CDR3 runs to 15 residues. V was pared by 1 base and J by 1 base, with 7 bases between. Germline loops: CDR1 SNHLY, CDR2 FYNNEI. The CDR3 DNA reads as TGTGCCAGCAGTGAAGGGGGCGTGAACACCGGGGAGCTGTTTTTT. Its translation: CASSEGGVNTGELFF.

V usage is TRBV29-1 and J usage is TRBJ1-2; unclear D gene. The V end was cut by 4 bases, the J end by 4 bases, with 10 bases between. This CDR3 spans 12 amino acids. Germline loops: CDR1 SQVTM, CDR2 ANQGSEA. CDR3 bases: TGCAGCGTTGCCAGTCCCCTCTATGGCTACACCTTC. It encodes CSVASPLYGYTF. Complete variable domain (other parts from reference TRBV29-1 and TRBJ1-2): SAVISQKPSRDICQRGTSLTIQCQVDSQVTMMFWYRQQPGQSLTLIATANQGSEATYESGFVIDKFPISRPNLTFSTLTVSNMSPEDSSIYLCSVASPLYGYTFGSGTRLTVV.

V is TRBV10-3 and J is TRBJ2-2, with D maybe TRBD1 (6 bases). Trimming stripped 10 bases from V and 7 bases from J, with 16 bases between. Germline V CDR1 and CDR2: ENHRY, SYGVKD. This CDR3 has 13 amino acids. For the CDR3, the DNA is TGTGCCAGTAGACAGGTCTCCTTCGGGGAGCTGTTTTTT. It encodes CASRQVSFGELFF.

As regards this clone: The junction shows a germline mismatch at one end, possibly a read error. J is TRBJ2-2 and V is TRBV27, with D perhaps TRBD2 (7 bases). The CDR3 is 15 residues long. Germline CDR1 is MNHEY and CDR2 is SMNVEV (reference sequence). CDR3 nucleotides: TGTGCCAGCAGTTTAGCGGGGGCGAAGACCGGGGAGCTGTTTTTT. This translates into CASSLAGAKTGELFF.

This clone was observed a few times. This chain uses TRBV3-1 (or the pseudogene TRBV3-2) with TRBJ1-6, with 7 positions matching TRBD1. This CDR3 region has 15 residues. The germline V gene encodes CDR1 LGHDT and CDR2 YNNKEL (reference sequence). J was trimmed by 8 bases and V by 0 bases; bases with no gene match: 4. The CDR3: CASSQDVGTDSPLHF. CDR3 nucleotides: TGTGCCAGCAGCCAAGATGTAGGGACAGATTCACCCCTCCACTTT.

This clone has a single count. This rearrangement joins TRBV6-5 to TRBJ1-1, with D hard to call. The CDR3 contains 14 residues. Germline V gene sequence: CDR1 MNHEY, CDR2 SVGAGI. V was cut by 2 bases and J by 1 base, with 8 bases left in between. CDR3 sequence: CASSYNRANTEAFF. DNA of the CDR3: TGTGCCAGCAGTTACAACAGAGCGAACACTGAAGCTTTCTTT.

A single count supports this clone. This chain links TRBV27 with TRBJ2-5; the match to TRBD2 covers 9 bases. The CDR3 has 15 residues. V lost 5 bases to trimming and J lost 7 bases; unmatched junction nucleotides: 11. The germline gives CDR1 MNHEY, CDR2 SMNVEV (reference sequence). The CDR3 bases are TGTGCCAGCAGTGATAGCGGGGGCGACCTGGGGACCCAGTACTTC. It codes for CASSDSGGDLGTQYF.

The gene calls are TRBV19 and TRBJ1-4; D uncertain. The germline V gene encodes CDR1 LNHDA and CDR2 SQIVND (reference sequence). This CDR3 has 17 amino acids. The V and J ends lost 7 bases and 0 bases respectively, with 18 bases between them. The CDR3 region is CASKSFINGATNEKLFF. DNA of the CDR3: TGTGCCAGTAAATCCTTCATCAACGGTGCAACTAATGAAAAACTGTTTTTT.

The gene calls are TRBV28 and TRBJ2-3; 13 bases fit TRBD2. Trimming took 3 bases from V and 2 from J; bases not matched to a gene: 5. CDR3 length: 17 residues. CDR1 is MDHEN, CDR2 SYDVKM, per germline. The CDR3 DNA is TGTGCCAGCAGTTTCTCCGGGACTAGCGGGGACACAGATACGCAGTATTTT. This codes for CASSFSGTSGDTDTQYF.

The chain's CDR3 is CAIGTSGNSWELFF. The CDR3 bases are TGTGCCATCGGGACTAGCGGGAACTCTTGGGAGCTGTTTTTT. V gene TRBV7-2 combines with J gene TRBJ2-2; 13 nucleotides line up with TRBD2. Germline V gene lookup returns CDR1 SGHTA and CDR2 FQGNSA. Losses at the gene ends were 10 bases for V and 9 bases for J; bases not matched to a gene: 8. The CDR3 is 14 amino acids. The full variable domain, its missing parts supplied by reference TRBV7-2 and TRBJ2-2, is GAGVSQSPSNKVTEKGKDVELRCDPISGHTALYWYRQSLGQGLEFLIYFQGNSAPDKSGLPSDRFSAERTGGSVSTLTIQRTQQEDSAVYLCAIGTSGNSWELFFGEGSRLTVL.

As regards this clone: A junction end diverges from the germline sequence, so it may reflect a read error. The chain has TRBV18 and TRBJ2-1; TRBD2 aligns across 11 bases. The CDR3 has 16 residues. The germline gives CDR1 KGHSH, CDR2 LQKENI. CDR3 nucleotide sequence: TGTGCCAGCTCCCCACTAGCGGGAGCTTCCTACAATGAGCAGTTCTTC. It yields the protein CASSPLAGASYNEQFF.